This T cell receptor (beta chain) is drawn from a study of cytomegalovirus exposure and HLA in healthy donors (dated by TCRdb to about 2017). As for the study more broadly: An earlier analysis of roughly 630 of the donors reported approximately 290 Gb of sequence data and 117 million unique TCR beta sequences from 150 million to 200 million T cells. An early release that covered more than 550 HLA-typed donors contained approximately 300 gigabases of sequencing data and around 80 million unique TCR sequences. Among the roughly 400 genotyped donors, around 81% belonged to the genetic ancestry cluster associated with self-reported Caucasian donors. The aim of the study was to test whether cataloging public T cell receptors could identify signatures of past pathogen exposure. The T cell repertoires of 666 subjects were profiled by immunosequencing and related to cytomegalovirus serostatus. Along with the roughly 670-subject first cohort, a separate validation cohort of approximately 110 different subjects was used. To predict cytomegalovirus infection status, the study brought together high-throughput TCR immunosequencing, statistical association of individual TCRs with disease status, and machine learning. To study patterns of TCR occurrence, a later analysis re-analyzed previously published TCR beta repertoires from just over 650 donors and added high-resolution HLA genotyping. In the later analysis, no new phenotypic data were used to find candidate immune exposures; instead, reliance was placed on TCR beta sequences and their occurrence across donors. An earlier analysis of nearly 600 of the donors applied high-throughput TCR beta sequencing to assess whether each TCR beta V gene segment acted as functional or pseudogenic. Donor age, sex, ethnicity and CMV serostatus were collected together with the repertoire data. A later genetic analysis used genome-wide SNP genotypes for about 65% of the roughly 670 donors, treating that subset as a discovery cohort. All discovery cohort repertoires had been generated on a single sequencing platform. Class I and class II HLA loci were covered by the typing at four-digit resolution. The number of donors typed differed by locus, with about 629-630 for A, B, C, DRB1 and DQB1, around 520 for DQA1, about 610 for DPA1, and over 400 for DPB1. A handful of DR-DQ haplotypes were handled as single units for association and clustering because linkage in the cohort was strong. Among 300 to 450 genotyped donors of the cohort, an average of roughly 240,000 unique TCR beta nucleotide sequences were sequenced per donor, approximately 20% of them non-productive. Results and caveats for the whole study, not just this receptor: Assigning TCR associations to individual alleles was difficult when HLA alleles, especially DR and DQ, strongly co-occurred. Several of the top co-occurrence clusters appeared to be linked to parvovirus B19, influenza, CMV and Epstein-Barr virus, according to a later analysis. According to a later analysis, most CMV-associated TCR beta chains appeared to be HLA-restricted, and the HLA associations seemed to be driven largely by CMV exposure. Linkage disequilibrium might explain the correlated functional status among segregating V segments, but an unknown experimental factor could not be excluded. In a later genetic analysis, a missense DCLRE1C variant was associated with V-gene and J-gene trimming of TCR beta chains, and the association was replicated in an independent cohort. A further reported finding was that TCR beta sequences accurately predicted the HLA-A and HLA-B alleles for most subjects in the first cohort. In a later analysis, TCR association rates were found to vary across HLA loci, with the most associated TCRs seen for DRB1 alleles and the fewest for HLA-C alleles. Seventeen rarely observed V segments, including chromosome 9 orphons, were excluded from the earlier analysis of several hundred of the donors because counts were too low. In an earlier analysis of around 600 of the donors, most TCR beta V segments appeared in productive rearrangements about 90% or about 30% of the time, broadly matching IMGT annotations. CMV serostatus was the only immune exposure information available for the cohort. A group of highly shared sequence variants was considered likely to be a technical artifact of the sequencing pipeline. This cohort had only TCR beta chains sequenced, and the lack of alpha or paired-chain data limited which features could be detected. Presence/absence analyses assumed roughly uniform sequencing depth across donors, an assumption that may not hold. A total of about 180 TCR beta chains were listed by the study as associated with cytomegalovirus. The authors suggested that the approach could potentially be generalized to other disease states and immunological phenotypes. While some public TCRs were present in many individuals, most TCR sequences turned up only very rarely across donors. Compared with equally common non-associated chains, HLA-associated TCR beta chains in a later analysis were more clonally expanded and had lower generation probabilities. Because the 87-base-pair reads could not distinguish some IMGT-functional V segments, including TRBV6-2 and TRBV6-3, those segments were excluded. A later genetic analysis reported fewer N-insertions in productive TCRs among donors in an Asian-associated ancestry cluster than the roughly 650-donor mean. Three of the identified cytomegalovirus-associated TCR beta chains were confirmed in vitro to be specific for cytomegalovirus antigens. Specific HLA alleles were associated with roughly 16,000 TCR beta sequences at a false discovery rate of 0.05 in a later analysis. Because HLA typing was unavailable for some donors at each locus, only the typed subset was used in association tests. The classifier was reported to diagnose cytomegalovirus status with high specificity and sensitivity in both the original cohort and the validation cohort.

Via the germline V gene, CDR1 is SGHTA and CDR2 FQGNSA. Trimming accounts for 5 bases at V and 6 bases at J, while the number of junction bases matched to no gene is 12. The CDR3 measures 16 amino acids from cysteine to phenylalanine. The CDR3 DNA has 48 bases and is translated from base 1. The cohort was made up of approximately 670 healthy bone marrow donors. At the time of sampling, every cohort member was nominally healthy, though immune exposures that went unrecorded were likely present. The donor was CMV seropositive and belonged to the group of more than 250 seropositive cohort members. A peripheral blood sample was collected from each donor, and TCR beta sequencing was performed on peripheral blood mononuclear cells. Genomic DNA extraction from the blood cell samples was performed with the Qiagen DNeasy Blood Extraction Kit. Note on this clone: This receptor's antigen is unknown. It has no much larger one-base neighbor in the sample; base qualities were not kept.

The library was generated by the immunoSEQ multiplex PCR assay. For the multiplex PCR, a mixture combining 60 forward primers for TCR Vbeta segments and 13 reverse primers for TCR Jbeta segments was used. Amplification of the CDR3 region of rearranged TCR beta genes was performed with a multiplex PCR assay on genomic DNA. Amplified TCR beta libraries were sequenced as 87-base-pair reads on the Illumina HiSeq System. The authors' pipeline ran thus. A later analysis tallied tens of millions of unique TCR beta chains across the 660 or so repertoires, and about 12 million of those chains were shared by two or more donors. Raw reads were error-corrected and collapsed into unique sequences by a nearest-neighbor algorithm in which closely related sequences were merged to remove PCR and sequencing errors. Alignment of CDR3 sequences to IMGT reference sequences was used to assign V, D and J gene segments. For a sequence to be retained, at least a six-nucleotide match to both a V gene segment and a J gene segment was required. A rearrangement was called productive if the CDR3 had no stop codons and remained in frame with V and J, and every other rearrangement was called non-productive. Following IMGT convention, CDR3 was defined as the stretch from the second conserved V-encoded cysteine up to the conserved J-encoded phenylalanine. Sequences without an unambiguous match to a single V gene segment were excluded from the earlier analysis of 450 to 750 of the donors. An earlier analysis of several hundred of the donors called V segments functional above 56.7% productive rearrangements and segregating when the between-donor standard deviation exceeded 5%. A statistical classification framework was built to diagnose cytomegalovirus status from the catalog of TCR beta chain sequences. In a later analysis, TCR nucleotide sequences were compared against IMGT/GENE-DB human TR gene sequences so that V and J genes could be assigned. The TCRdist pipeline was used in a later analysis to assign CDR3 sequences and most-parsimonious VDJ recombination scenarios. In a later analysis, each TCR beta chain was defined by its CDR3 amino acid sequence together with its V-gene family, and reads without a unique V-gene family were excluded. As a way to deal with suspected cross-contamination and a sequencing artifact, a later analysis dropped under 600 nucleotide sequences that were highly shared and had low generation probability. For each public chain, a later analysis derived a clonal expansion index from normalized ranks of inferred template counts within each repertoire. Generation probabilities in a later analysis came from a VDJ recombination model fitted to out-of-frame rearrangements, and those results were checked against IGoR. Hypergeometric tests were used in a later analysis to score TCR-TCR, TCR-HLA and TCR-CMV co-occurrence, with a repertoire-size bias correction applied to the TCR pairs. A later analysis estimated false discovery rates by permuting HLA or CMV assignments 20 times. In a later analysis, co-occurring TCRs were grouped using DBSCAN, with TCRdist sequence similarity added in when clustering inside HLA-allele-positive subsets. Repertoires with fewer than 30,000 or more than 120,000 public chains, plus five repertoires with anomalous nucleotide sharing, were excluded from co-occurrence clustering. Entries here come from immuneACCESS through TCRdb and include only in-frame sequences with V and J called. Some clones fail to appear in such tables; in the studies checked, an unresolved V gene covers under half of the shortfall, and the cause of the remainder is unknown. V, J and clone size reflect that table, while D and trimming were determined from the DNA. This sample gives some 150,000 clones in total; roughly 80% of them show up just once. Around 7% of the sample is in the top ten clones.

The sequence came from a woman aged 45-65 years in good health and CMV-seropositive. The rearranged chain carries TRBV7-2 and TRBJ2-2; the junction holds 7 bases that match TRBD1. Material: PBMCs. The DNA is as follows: TGTGCCAGCAGCGCTCAGACAGGGTCTGCCCCCGGGGAGCTGTTTTTT. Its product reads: CASSAQTGSAPGELFF.